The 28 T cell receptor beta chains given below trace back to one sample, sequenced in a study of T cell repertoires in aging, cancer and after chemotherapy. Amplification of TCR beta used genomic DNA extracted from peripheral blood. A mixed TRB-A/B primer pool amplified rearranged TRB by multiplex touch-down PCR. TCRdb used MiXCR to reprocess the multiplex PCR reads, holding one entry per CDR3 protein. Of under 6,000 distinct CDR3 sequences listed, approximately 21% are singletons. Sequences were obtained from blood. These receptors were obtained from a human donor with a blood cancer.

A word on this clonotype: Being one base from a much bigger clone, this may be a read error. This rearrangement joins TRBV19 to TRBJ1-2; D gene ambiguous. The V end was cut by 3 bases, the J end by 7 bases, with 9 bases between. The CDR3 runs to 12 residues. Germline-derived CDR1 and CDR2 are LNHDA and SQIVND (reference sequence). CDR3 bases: TGTGCCAGTAGTATCCGGACTTGTGGCTACACCTTC. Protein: CASSIRTCGYTF. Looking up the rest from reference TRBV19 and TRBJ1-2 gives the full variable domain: DGGITQSPKYLFRKEGQNVTLSCEQNLNHDAMYWYRQDPGQGLRLIYYSQIVNDFQKGDIAEGYSVSREKKESFPLTVTSAQKNPTAFYLCASSIRTCGYTFGSGTRLTVV.

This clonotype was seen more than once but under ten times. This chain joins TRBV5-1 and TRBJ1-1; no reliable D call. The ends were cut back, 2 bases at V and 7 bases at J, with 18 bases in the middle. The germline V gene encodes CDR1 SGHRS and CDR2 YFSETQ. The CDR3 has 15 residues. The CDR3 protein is CASSFEGKVVGEAFF. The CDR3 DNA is TGCGCCAGCAGCTTTGAAGGGAAAGTCGTAGGTGAAGCTTTCTTT.

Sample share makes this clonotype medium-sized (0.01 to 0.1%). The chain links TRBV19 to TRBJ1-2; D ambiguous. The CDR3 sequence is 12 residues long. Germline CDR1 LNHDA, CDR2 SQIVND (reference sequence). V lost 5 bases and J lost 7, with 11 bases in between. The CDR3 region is CASSPGAIGYTF. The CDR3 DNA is TGTGCCAGTAGTCCGGGAGCAATTGGCTACACCTTC.

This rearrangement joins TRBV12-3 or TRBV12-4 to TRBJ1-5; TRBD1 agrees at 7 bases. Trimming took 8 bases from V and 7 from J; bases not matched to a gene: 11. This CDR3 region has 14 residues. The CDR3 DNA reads TGTGCCAGCGGAGCCCGACAGGGACGGCAGCCCCAGCATTTT. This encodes CASGARQGRQPQHF.

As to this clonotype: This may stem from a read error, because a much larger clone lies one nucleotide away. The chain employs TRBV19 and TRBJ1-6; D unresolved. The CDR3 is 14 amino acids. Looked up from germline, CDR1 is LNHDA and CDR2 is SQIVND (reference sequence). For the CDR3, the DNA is TGTGCCAGTAGTACTAACGGTTGGGATTCACCCTTCCACTTT. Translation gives CASSTNGWDSPFHF.

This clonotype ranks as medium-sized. Written as DNA, the CDR3 is TGTGCCAGTAGTAACAGGGACGGGGAGACCCAGTACTTC. Protein sequence: CASSNRDGETQYF. The chain has TRBV19 and TRBJ2-5; D may be TRBD1 (6 bases). This CDR3 spans 13 amino acids. V was trimmed by 4 bases and J by 5 bases, leaving 11 bases between them. Germline assignment: CDR1 LNHDA and CDR2 SQIVND (reference sequence).

CDR3 DNA sequence: TGTGCCAGCAGCTTAGTCCAGGGCTCGGCCTACGAGCAGTACTTC. Amino acid sequence: CASSLVQGSAYEQYF. The chain couples TRBV7-9 to TRBJ2-7; TRBD1 is a possible D gene (5 bases). With 1 base removed from V and 2 bases from J, the gap between germline ends came to 12 bases. The CDR3 loop spans 15 amino acids. Germline V gene lookup returns CDR1 SEHNR and CDR2 FQNEAQ (reference sequence).

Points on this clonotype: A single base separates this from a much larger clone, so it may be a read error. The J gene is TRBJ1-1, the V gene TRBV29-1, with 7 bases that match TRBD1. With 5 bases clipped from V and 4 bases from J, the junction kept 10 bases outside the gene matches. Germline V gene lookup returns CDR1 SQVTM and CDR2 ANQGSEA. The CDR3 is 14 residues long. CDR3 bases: TGCAGCGTTACCGTCAGGGGGGAGGCCACTGAAGCTTTCTTT. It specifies CSVTVRGEATEAFF.

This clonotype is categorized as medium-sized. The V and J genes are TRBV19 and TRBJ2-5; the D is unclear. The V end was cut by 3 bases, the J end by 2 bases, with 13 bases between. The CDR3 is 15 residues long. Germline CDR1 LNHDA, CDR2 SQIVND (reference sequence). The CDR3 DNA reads TGTGCCAGTAGTATTAGGATGTTGGGACAAGAGACCCAGTACTTC. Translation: CASSIRMLGQETQYF.

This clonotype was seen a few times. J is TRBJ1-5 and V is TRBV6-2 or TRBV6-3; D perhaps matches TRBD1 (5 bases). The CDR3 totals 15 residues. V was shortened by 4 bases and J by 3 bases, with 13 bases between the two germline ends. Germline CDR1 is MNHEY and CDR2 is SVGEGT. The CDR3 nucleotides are TGTGCCAGCAGTTTTTCTCCCGGGACCAATCAGCCCCAGCATTTT. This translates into CASSFSPGTNQPQHF.

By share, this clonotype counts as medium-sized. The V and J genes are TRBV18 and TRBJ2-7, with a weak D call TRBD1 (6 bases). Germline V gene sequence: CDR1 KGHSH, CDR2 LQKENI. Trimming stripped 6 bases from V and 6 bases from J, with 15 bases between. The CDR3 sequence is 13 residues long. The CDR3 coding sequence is TGTGCCAGCTCCCCCCCCACAGGGACCGAGCAGTACTTC. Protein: CASSPPTGTEQYF.

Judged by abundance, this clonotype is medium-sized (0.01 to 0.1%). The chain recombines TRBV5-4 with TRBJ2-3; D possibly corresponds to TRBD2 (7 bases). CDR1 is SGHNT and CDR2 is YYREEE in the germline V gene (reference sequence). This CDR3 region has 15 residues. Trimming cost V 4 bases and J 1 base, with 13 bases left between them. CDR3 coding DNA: TGTGCCAGCAGCATCGGGGGGCCGGGCACAGATACGCAGTATTTT. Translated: CASSIGGPGTDTQYF.

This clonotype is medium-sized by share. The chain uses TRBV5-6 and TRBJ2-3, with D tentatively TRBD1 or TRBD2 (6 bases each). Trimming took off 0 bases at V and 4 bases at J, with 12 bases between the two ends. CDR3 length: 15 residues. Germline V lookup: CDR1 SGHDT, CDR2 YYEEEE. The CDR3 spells CASSLARGPADTQYF. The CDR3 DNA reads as TGTGCCAGCAGCTTGGCCCGGGGGCCGGCAGATACGCAGTATTTT.

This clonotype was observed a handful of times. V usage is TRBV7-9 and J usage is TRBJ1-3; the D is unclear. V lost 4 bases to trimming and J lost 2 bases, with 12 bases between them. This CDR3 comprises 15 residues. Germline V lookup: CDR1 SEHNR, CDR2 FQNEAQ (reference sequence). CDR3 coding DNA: TGTGCCAGCAGCTCGGTTCTCGGGACTGGAAACACCATATATTTT. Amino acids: CASSSVLGTGNTIYF.

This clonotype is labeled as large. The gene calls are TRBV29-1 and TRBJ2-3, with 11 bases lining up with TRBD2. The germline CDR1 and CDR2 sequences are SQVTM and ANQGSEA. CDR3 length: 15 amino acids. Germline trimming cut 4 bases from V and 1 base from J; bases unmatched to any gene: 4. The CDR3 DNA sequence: TGCAGCGTTGCTCGGGGACTAGCGGGCACAGATACGCAGTATTTT. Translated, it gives CSVARGLAGTDTQYF.

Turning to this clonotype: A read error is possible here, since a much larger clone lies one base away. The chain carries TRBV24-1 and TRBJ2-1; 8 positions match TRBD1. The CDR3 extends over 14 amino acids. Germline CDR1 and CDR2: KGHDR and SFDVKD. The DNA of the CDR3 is TGTGCCACCAGTGGGACAGGGAGGCGCAATGAGCAGGTCTTC. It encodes CATSGTGRRNEQVF.

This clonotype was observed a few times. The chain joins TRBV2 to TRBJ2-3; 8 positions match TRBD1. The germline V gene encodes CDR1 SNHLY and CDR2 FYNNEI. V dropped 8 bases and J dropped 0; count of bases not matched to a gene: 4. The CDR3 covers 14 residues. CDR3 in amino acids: CASQDRASTDTQYF. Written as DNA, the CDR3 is TGTGCCAGCCAGGACAGGGCTAGCACAGATACGCAGTATTTT.

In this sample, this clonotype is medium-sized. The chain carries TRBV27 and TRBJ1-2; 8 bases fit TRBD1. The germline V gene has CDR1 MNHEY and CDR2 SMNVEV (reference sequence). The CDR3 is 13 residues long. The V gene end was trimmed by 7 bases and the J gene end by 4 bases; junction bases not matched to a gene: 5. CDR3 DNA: TGTGCCAGCATGGCAGGGGGCGGCTATGGCTACACCTTC. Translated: CASMAGGGYGYTF.

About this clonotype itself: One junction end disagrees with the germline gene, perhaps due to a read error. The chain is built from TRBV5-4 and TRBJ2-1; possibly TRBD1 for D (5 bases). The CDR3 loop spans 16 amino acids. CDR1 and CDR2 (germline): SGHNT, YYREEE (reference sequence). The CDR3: CASRQSLGISYNEQFF. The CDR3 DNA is TGCGCCAGCAGACAGTCACTGGGGATCTCCTACAATGAGCAGTTCTTC.

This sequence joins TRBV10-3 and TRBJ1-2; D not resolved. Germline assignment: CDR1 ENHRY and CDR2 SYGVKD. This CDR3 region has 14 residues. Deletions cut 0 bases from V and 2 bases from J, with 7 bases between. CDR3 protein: CAISESQENYGYTF. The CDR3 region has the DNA TGTGCCATCAGTGAGTCGCAGGAGAACTATGGCTACACCTTC.

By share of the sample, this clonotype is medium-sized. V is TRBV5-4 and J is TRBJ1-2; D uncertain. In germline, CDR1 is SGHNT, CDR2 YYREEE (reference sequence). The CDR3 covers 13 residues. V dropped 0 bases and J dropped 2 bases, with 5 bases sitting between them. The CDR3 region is CASSLEWNYGYTF. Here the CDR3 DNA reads TGTGCCAGCAGCTTGGAGTGGAACTATGGCTACACCTTC. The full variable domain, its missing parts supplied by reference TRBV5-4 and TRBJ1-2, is ETGVTQSPTHLIKTRGQQVTLRCSSQSGHNTVSWYQQALGQGPQFIFQYYREEENGRGNFPPRFSGLQFPNYSSELNVNALELDDSALYLCASSLEWNYGYTFGSGTRLTVV.

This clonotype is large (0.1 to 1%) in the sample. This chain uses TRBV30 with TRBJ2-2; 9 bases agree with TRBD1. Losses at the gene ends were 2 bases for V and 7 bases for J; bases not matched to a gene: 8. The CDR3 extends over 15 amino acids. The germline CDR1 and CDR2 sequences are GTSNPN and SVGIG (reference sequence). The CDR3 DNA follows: TGTGCCTGGAGTTCCGGGACAGGGTTCGTCGGGGAGCTGTTTTTT. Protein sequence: CAWSSGTGFVGELFF.

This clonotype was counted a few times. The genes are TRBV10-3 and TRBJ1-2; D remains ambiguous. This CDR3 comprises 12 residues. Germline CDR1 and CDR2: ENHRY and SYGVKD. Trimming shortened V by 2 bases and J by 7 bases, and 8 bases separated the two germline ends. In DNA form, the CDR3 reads TGTGCCATCAGTGAGAGTCAGTTTGGCTACACCTTC. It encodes CAISESQFGYTF.

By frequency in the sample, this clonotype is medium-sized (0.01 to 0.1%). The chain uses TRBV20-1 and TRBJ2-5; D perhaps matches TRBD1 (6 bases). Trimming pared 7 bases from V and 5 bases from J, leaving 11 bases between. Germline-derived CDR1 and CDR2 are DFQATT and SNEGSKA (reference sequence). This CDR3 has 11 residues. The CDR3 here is CSGTASETQYF. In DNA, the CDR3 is TGCAGTGGGACAGCGAGTGAGACCCAGTACTTC.

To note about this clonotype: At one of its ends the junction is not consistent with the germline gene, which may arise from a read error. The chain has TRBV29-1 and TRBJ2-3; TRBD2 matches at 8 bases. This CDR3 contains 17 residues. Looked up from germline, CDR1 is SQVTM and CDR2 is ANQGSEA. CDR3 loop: CSVVGPLPAGGTDTQYF. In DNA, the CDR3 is TGCAGTGTTGTCGGACCGCTCCCGGCGGGGGGAACAGATACGCAGTATTTT.

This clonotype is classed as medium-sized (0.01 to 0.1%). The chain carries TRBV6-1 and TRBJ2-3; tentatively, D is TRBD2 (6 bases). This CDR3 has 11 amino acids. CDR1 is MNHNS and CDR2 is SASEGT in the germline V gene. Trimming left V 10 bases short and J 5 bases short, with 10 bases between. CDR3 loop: CATVGGDTQYF. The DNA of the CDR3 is TGTGCCACAGTGGGGGGAGATACGCAGTATTTT.

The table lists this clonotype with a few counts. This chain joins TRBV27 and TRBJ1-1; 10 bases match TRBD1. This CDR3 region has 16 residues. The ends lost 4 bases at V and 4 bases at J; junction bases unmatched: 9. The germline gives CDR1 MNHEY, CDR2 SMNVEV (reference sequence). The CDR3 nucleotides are TGTGCCAGCAGTTCCGCCCAGGGACAGGGGAGCACTGAAGCTTTCTTT. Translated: CASSSAQGQGSTEAFF.

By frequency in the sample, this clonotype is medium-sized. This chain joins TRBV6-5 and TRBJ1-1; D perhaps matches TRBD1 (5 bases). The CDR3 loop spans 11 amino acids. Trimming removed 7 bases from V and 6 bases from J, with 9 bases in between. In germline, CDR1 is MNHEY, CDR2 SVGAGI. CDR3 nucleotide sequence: TGTGCCAGCAATCGGGGCCCTGAAGCTTTCTTT. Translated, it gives CASNRGPEAFF.